Following are 26 T cell receptor beta chains from one sample sequenced in a study of cytomegalovirus exposure and HLA in healthy donors. Produced via immunoSEQ multiplex PCR; TCRdb's table is partial and in-frame only. The sample lists 200,000 to 250,000 clones, about 83% seen once, with about 3% in the top ten. Sequencing was carried out using PBMCs. The source is a man between 18 and 29 years old in good health and CMV-seronegative.

The chain combines TRBV5-4 with TRBJ2-3; no clear D. Trimming pared 0 bases from V and 5 bases from J, leaving 4 bases between. The V gene's germline CDR1 is SGHNT and CDR2 YYREEE (reference sequence). This CDR3 spans 12 amino acids. The CDR3 loop is CASSLALDTQYF. For the CDR3, the DNA is TGTGCCAGCAGCTTGGCCCTAGATACGCAGTATTTT.

This clone was counted between two and nine times. The rearrangement links TRBV7-6 to TRBJ2-7; the D is unclear. This CDR3 region has 15 residues. Per the germline V gene, CDR1 is SGHVS and CDR2 is FNYEAQ. Trimming pared 5 bases from V and 5 bases from J, leaving 19 bases between. CDR3 bases: TGTGCCAGCAGCCGGAGACCGCTCCTCGTGGACGAGCAGTACTTC. As protein: CASSRRPLLVDEQYF.

The chain couples TRBV11-2 to TRBJ2-7; TRBD1 aligns across 10 bases. Germline V gives CDR1 SGHAT, CDR2 FQNNGV. The CDR3 totals 13 residues. V gave up 5 bases and J gave up 5 bases; unmatched junction bases: 3. CDR3 nucleotide sequence: TGTGCCAGCAGCCTGGACAGGGGGGACGAGCAGTACTTC. It yields the protein CASSLDRGDEQYF.

The rearrangement joins TRBV18 to TRBJ2-1; TRBD2 aligns across 11 bases. The CDR3 consists of 15 residues. Germline CDR1 KGHSH, CDR2 LQKENI. The junction had 8 bases not matched to a gene; V was cut back by 6 bases and J by 7 bases. DNA for the CDR3: TGTGCCAGCTCCCGAACTAGCGGGGGTGTTAATGAGCAGTTCTTC. This codes for CASSRTSGGVNEQFF.

As for this clone: The junction does not match germline at one end; this may be a read error. The J gene is TRBJ2-7, the V gene TRBV2, with D unclear. This CDR3 is built from 12 residues. The germline V gene has CDR1 SNHLY and CDR2 FYNNEI. This CDR3 reads CASNEQSYEQYF. The CDR3 bases are TGTGCCAGCAATGAACAGTCCTACGAGCAGTACTTC.

The rearrangement joins TRBV19 to TRBJ1-6, with D possibly TRBD1 on 6 matching bases. Deletions cut 7 bases from V and 9 bases from J, with 16 bases between. CDR3 length equals 14 residues. Germline CDR1 LNHDA, CDR2 SQIVND (reference sequence). The CDR3 sequence is CASTPTGLASPLHF. DNA for the CDR3: TGTGCCAGTACCCCCACAGGGTTAGCTTCACCCCTCCACTTT.

This clone was recorded once. The gene calls are TRBV30 and TRBJ1-6; 8 bases match TRBD1. J gave up 7 bases and V 2 bases, and 13 bases lay outside the gene matches. Germline CDR1 reads GTSNPN; CDR2 reads SVGIG (reference sequence). The CDR3 totals 17 residues. The CDR3 loop reads CAWSQTRTGTSNSPLHF. CDR3 DNA: TGTGCCTGGAGTCAAACTAGGACAGGGACATCGAATTCACCCCTCCACTTT.

The chain uses TRBV4-1 and TRBJ1-1; D remains unclear. Trimming removed 3 bases at V and 8 bases at J, with 16 bases between. Germline-derived CDR1 and CDR2 are MGHRA and YSYEKL. This CDR3 spans 14 amino acids. This chain's CDR3 is CASSHPLVGPEAFF. CDR3 sequence (DNA): TGCGCCAGCAGCCACCCCTTAGTGGGCCCAGAAGCTTTCTTT.

The genes are TRBV2 and TRBJ1-2; 7 nucleotides agree with TRBD1. The length of the CDR3 is 15 residues. The germline V gene has CDR1 SNHLY and CDR2 FYNNEI. The V segment lost 7 bases and the J segment 12 bases; nucleotides outside the gene matches: 20. CDR3 sequence: CASTTYGQALTTHTF. CDR3 coding DNA: TGTGCCAGCACCACCTATGGACAGGCCCTTACGACGCACACCTTC.

The gene calls are TRBV7-2 and TRBJ2-3, with 11 bases aligning to TRBD2. The V gene end was trimmed by 5 bases and the J gene end by 4 bases; junction bases not matched to a gene: 2. The CDR3 runs 14 residues. Germline CDR1 reads SGHTA; CDR2 reads FQGNSA. DNA for the CDR3: TGTGCCAGCAGCCAGACTAGCGGGGCAGATACGCAGTATTTT. It encodes CASSQTSGADTQYF.

The CDR3 protein is CASSSPGGVLTGELFF. The CDR3 DNA reads TGTGCCAGCAGTTCGCCGGGGGGGGTGTTGACCGGGGAGCTGTTTTTT. The chain joins TRBV27 to TRBJ2-2; 8 bases are a match to TRBD2. There are 16 residues in the CDR3. CDR1 and CDR2 (germline): MNHEY, SMNVEV (reference sequence). Trimming at V came to 4 bases and at J to 5 bases, leaving 9 bases not matched to a gene.

The V call is TRBV5-6, the J call TRBJ1-4; 7 positions agree with TRBD1. This CDR3 comprises 14 residues. V dropped 2 bases and J dropped 8; count of bases not matched to a gene: 6. CDR1 and CDR2 from the germline V gene are SGHDT and YYEEEE. The CDR3, as DNA: TGTGCCAGCAGCTTCCGGGAGGGGGCCGAAAAACTGTTTTTT. Amino acids: CASSFREGAEKLFF. Supplemented by reference TRBV5-6 and TRBJ1-4, the full variable domain reads DAGVTQSPTHLIKTRGQQVTLRCSPKSGHDTVSWYQQALGQGPQFIFQYYEEEERQRGNFPDRFSGHQFPNYSSELNVNALLLGDSALYLCASSFREGAEKLFFGSGTQLSVL.

The genes are TRBV6-6 and TRBJ2-7, with 7 positions matching TRBD2. The germline CDR1 and CDR2 sequences are MNHNY and SVGAGI (reference sequence). The CDR3 is made up of 16 amino acids. V gave up 2 bases and J gave up 6 bases; unmatched junction bases: 13. The chain's CDR3 is CASSYVVGGPGGEQYF. The CDR3 coding sequence is TGTGCCAGCAGTTACGTAGTTGGGGGACCGGGGGGCGAGCAGTACTTC.

V gene TRBV15 combines with J gene TRBJ1-2; perhaps TRBD1 as D (6 bases). Per germline, CDR1 LNHNV and CDR2 YYDKDF (reference sequence). The CDR3 length is 17 residues. Between the trimmed V and J ends, which lost 0 bases and 8 bases, there was a span of 22 bases. The CDR3 bases are TGTGCCACCAGCAGAGATCAGGGGAGACGGGGGGTCGAGGGCTACACCTTC. It encodes CATSRDQGRRGVEGYTF.

CDR3 in amino acids: CASSPGLAGVVMTDTQYF. The CDR3 nucleotides are TGTGCCAGCAGTCCGGGACTAGCGGGAGTAGTTATGACAGATACGCAGTATTTT. The chain recombines TRBV28 with TRBJ2-3; 14 nucleotides agree with TRBD2. The V segment lost 5 bases and the J segment 3 bases; nucleotides outside the gene matches: 10. There are 18 residues in the CDR3. CDR1 and CDR2 from the germline V gene are MDHEN and SYDVKM.

This clone came up once. The V call is TRBV6-6, the J call TRBJ2-3; 7 bases match TRBD1. This CDR3 comprises 15 residues. CDR1 is MNHNY and CDR2 is SVGAGI in the germline V gene (reference sequence). The V segment lost 4 bases and the J segment 3 bases; nucleotides outside the gene matches: 7. CDR3 in amino acids: CASSLKGQLTDTQYF. In nucleotides, the CDR3 is TGTGCCAGCAGTTTAAAGGGACAGTTGACAGATACGCAGTATTTT.

The chain has TRBV4-1 and TRBJ2-3; D unresolved. The length of the CDR3 is 14 residues. Germline V CDR1 and CDR2: MGHRA, YSYEKL. The V end lost 5 bases, the J end lost 5 bases, and 14 bases lay between the germline ends. The CDR3 nucleotides read TGCGCCAGCAGCATTGCACGTTCACAAGATACGCAGTATTTT. Translation: CASSIARSQDTQYF.

J is TRBJ2-7 and V is TRBV28; TRBD1 might be the D (6 bases). CDR3 size: 18 residues. Trimming shortened V by 1 base and J by 3 bases, and 22 bases separated the two germline ends. The germline V gene encodes CDR1 MDHEN and CDR2 SYDVKM. This CDR3 is CASSLSLGARSWSYEQYF. The CDR3 DNA reads TGTGCCAGCAGTTTATCGCTGGGGGCGCGGTCATGGAGCTACGAGCAGTACTTC.

This clone was detected a few times. The gene calls are TRBV6-1 and TRBJ2-1; tentative D call: TRBD1 (6 bases). The CDR3 covers 14 residues. Trimming took off 0 bases at V and 9 bases at J, with 12 bases between the two ends. Looked up from germline, CDR1 is MNHNS and CDR2 is SASEGT. CDR3 sequence (DNA): TGTGCCAGCAGTGAAGCGCGGCAGGGGCTTGAGCAGTTCTTC. Its translation: CASSEARQGLEQFF.

The chain couples TRBV7-9 to TRBJ2-5; D perhaps matches TRBD1 (7 bases). Germline lookup yields CDR1 SEHNR and CDR2 FQNEAQ (reference sequence). This CDR3 has 14 amino acids. The V end lost 6 bases, the J end lost 1 base, and 12 bases lay between the germline ends. The CDR3 reads CASSHRGGQETQYF. The DNA for the CDR3 is TGTGCCAGCAGTCACAGGGGAGGCCAAGAGACCCAGTACTTC.

The CDR3 DNA reads as TGTGCCAGCAGTTTGCGGGACAGGGGGTTCTACGAGCAGTACTTC. Protein product: CASSLRDRGFYEQYF. The V and J genes are TRBV28 and TRBJ2-7; 11 nucleotides agree with TRBD1. The germline CDR1 and CDR2 sequences are MDHEN and SYDVKM. V dropped 3 bases and J dropped 3; count of bases not matched to a gene: 4. This CDR3 is built from 15 residues.

V and J are TRBV29-1 and TRBJ2-4; perhaps TRBD1 as D (6 bases). This CDR3 comprises 14 residues. Looked up from germline, CDR1 is SQVTM and CDR2 is ANQGSEA. The V gene lost 0 bases and the J gene lost 2 bases, with 8 bases spanning the gap. The CDR3 region is CSVEDQGSKNIQYF. As DNA, the CDR3 is TGCAGCGTTGAAGATCAGGGGTCCAAAAACATTCAGTACTTC.

CDR3 nucleotides: TGTGCCAGCAGCTTACGAGGGACTAGCGGGACTGACGGGGAGCTGTTTTTT. Residues: CASSLRGTSGTDGELFF. The V call is TRBV11-2, the J call TRBJ2-2, with 13 positions matching TRBD2. The junction had 7 bases not matched to a gene; V was cut back by 2 bases and J by 7 bases. CDR3 length: 17 amino acids. Germline V CDR1 and CDR2: SGHAT, FQNNGV.

The rearrangement uses TRBV28 and TRBJ2-5, with 11 bases aligning to TRBD2. Losses at the gene ends were 3 bases for V and 5 bases for J; bases not matched to a gene: 5. The V gene's germline CDR1 is MDHEN and CDR2 SYDVKM. This CDR3 is 15 amino acids long. The CDR3 loop is CASSFLSGGAETQYF. CDR3 nucleotides: TGTGCCAGCAGTTTTCTTAGCGGGGGGGCGGAGACCCAGTACTTC. Full variable domain (remainder filled in from reference TRBV28 and TRBJ2-5): DVKVTQSSRYLVKRTGEKVFLECVQDMDHENMFWYRQDPGLGLRLIYFSYDVKMKEKGDIPEGYSVSREKKERFSLILESASTNQTSMYLCASSFLSGGAETQYFGPGTRLLVL.

The chain recombines TRBV30 with TRBJ2-1; the D is unclear. Trimming cost V 2 bases and J 8 bases, with 10 bases left between them. This CDR3 spans 12 amino acids. The germline CDR1 and CDR2 sequences are GTSNPN and SVGIG (reference sequence). The CDR3 coding sequence is TGTGCCTGGAGTCCTGGCCTCGATGAGCAGTTCTTC. It translates to CAWSPGLDEQFF. The variable domain in full, with the rest retrieved from reference TRBV30 and TRBJ2-1, is SQTIHQWPATLVQPVGSPLSLECTVEGTSNPNLYWYRQAAGRGLQLLFYSVGIGQISSEVPQNLSASRPQDRQFILSSKKLLLSDSGFYLCAWSPGLDEQFFGPGTRLTVL.

The genes are TRBV15 and TRBJ2-7; D possibly corresponds to TRBD2 (5 bases). Looked up from germline, CDR1 is LNHNV and CDR2 is YYDKDF (reference sequence). CDR3 length equals 17 residues. V shed 0 bases and J shed 1 base, with 16 bases lying between them. The CDR3 DNA is TGTGCCACCAGCAGAGACCGAGGGCTACGGGGATCCTACGAGCAGTACTTC. Translation: CATSRDRGLRGSYEQYF.